This TCR beta chain came from a study of cytomegalovirus exposure and HLA in healthy donors. Trimming took 5 bases from V and 5 from J, leaving 18 bases between them. From germline, CDR1 is SGHVS and CDR2 FNYEAQ. The CDR3 runs 15 residues. Findings and caveats of the study: A later analysis linked a missense DCLRE1C variant to TCR beta V- and J-gene trimming. Previous analysis showed most TCR beta V segments were productive about 87% or about 30% of the time. HLA allele associations emerged for some 16,000 TCR beta sequences in a later analysis, at 0.05 false discovery rate.

On this clone itself: The antigen remains unidentified.

Primers for the PCR totalled 60 Vbeta and 13 Jbeta. This table comes from immunoSEQ multiplex PCR, and its TCRdb copy is limited to in-frame clones, with some not included. The profile shows about 130,000 clones, just under 80% of them singletons. The chain links TRBV7-6 to TRBJ1-1; no firm D call. The receptor's source is a man aged 25 to 45 in good health. Sequencing was carried out using PBMCs. The CDR3 reads CASSPQEGAGTEAFF. For the CDR3, the DNA is TGTGCCAGCAGCCCTCAGGAGGGCGCTGGGACTGAAGCTTTCTTT.